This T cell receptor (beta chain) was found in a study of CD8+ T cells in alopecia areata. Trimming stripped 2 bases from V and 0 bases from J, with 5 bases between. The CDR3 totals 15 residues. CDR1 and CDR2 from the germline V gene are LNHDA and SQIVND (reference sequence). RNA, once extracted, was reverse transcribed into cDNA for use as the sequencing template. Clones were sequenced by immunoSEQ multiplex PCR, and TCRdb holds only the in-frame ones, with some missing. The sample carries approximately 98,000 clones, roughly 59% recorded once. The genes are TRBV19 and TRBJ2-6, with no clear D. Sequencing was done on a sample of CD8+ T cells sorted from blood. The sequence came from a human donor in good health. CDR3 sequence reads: CASSISNSGANVLTF. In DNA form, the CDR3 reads TGTGCCAGTAGTATATCGAACTCTGGGGCCAACGTCCTGACTTTC.